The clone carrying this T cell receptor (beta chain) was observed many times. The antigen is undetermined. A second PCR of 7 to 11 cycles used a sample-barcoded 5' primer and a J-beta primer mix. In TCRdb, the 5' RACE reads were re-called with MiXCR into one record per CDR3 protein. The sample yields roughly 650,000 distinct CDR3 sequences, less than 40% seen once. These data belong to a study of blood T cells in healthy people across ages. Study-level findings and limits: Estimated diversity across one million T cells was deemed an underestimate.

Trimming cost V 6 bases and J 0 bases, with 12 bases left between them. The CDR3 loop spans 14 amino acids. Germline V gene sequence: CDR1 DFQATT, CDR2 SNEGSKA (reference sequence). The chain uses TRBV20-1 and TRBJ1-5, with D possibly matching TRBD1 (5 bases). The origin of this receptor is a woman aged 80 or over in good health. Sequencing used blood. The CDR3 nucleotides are TGCAGTGCGACCGCTCAGGGTAGCAATCAGCCCCAGCATTTT. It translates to CSATAQGSNQPQHF.